One and the same sample provided the 12 T cell receptor beta chains below, sequenced in a study of T cell responses to AZD1222 COVID-19 vaccine. The assay was immunoSEQ multiplex PCR, and TCRdb's table has in-frame clones only and misses some. Here the sample spans 150,000 to 160,000 clones, 90% being singletons. The sample consisted of peripheral blood, taken 28 days after the second AZD1222 dose. The receptors originated from an adult who received the AZD1222 COVID-19 vaccine.

This rearrangement joins TRBV7-3 to TRBJ1-6; no firm D call. This CDR3 is built from 13 residues. Germline-derived CDR1 and CDR2 are SGHTA and FQGTGA. Deletions cut 2 bases from V and 9 bases from J, with 8 bases between. The CDR3 is CASSLSSGSPLHF. The DNA of the CDR3 is TGTGCCAGCAGCTTATCCTCAGGTTCACCCCTCCACTTT.

This clone was seen a single time. This chain joins TRBV14 and TRBJ2-7; 14 positions agree with TRBD2. V was clipped by 4 bases and J by 2 bases; unmatched bases: 10. The CDR3 has 18 amino acids. Germline loops: CDR1 SGHDN, CDR2 FVKESK. CDR3 nucleotides: TGTGCCAGCAGCCTCCTGACTAGCGGGAGGGAGAAGACCTACGAGCAGTACTTC. This gives the protein CASSLLTSGREKTYEQYF.

This chain links TRBV29-1 with TRBJ2-7, with D perhaps being TRBD1 or TRBD2 (7 bases each). Trimming removed 6 bases from V and 2 bases from J, with 17 bases in between. The CDR3 length is 14 residues. CDR1 SQVTM and CDR2 ANQGSEA come from the germline V gene. The CDR3 sequence is CSVLGGRGPYEQYF. For the CDR3, the DNA is TGCAGCGTCCTGGGGGGGAGGGGGCCCTACGAGCAGTACTTC.

V usage is TRBV27 and J usage is TRBJ2-4; the D call may be TRBD1 or TRBD2 (6 bases each). The V end was cut by 7 bases, the J end by 0 bases, with 13 bases between. This CDR3 contains 15 residues. CDR1 and CDR2 from the germline V gene are MNHEY and SMNVEV (reference sequence). The CDR3 reads CASKVGGAAKNIQYF. In nucleotides, the CDR3 is TGTGCCAGCAAGGTCGGGGGCGCAGCCAAAAACATTCAGTACTTC.

This chain joins TRBV28 and TRBJ1-1; D ambiguous. This CDR3 comprises 11 residues. The V end was cut by 7 bases, the J end by 4 bases, with 7 bases between. Germline assignment: CDR1 MDHEN and CDR2 SYDVKM. CDR3 protein: CASTTVTEAFF. The CDR3 DNA sequence: TGTGCCAGCACTACGGTCACTGAAGCTTTCTTT.

The chain couples TRBV20-1 to TRBJ1-1; D not resolved. Between the trimmed V and J ends, which lost 5 bases and 1 base, there was a span of 5 bases. The CDR3 is made up of 11 amino acids. CDR1 and CDR2 (germline): DFQATT, SNEGSKA (reference sequence). The CDR3 loop reads CSASENTEAFF. The CDR3, as DNA: TGCAGTGCTTCAGAGAACACTGAAGCTTTCTTT.

This clone was detected only a few times. This chain connects TRBV27 to TRBJ2-7; 8 nucleotides align to TRBD1. CDR1 is MNHEY, CDR2 SMNVEV, per germline (reference sequence). V gave up 5 bases and J gave up 7 bases; unmatched junction bases: 1. CDR3 length: 11 amino acids. CDR3 sequence (DNA): TGTGCCAGCAGTACAGGGGGTGAGCAGTACTTC. As protein: CASSTGGEQYF.

V usage is TRBV25-1 and J usage is TRBJ1-5, with 8 positions matching TRBD1. This CDR3 is 13 amino acids long. Trimming at V came to 3 bases and at J to 7 bases, leaving 2 bases not matched to a gene. Per the germline V gene, CDR1 is MGHDK and CDR2 is SYGVNS. The CDR3, as DNA: TGTGCCAGCAGTGAGACAGGGGTACAGCCCCAGCATTTT. This sequence encodes CASSETGVQPQHF. Variable domain in full (rest from reference TRBV25-1 and TRBJ1-5): EADIYQTPRYLVIGTGKKITLECSQTMGHDKMYWYQQDPGMELHLIHYSYGVNSTEKGDLSSESTVSRIRTEHFPLTLESARPSHTSQYLCASSETGVQPQHFGDGTRLSIL.

The genes are TRBV28 and TRBJ1-4; TRBD1 aligns across 9 bases. From germline, CDR1 is MDHEN and CDR2 SYDVKM. The CDR3 length is 16 residues. Trimming at V came to 6 bases and at J to 4 bases, leaving 9 bases not matched to a gene. Written as DNA, the CDR3 is TGTGCCAGCAGCCTCAATTCGGGACAGGGTAATGAAAAACTGTTTTTT. Translating gives CASSLNSGQGNEKLFF. The variable domain in full, completed from reference TRBV28 and TRBJ1-4, reads DVKVTQSSRYLVKRTGEKVFLECVQDMDHENMFWYRQDPGLGLRLIYFSYDVKMKEKGDIPEGYSVSREKKERFSLILESASTNQTSMYLCASSLNSGQGNEKLFFGSGTQLSVL.

The rearrangement joins TRBV28 to TRBJ1-1; D remains unclear. Germline V gives CDR1 MDHEN, CDR2 SYDVKM. This CDR3 has 12 residues. V lost 4 bases and J lost 2, with 5 bases in between. CDR3 region: CASSWQNTEAFF. The CDR3, as DNA: TGTGCCAGCAGTTGGCAAAACACTGAAGCTTTCTTT.

The chain recombines TRBV27 with TRBJ2-6, with D perhaps matching TRBD1 (6 bases). The CDR3 consists of 15 residues. V lost 8 bases and J lost 0, with 11 bases in between. Germline assignment: CDR1 MNHEY and CDR2 SMNVEV (reference sequence). The CDR3 region is CASRTVSSGANVLTF. CDR3 sequence (DNA): TGTGCCAGCCGGACAGTATCCTCTGGGGCCAACGTCCTGACTTTC.

V is TRBV11-2 and J is TRBJ2-3; 14 nucleotides agree with TRBD2. The CDR3 consists of 18 residues. The V and J ends lost 1 base and 9 bases, in that order; junction bases with no gene match: 12. CDR1 is SGHAT and CDR2 is FQNNGV in the germline V gene. The CDR3 nucleotides read TGTGCCAGCAGCTTAGGTATTGGGGGACTAGCGGGAGCCCCCACGCAGTATTTT. It yields the protein CASSLGIGGLAGAPTQYF.